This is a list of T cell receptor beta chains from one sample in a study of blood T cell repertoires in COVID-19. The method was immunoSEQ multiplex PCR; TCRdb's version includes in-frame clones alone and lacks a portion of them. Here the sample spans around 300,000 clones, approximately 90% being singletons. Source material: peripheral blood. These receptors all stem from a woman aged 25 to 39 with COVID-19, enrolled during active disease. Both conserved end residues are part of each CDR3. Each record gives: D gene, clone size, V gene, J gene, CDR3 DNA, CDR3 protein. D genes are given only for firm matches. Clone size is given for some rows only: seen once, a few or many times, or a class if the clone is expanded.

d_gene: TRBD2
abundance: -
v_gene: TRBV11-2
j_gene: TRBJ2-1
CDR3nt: TGTGCCAGCAGTGAACTAGCGGGCAGCTACAATGAGCAGTTCTTC
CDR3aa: CASSELAGSYNEQFF

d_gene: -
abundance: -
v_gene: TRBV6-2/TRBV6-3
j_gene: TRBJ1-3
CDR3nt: TGTGCCAGCAGTTACAGCCCCCTAAGAAGCTCTGGAAACACCATATATTTT
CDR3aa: CASSYSPLRSSGNTIYF

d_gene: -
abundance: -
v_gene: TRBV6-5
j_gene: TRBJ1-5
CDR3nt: TGTGCCAGCAGGATAAACACCGTCAATCAGCCCCAGCATTTT
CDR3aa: CASRINTVNQPQHF

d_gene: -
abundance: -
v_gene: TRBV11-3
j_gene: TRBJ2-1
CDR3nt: TGTGCTAGTGGGGGCCGAGGCCCCTACAATGAGCAGTTCTTC
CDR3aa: CASGGRGPYNEQFF

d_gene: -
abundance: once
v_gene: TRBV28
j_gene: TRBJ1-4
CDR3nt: TGTGCCAGCAGTTTGCCAGGAAATGAAAAACTGTTTTTT
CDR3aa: CASSLPGNEKLFF

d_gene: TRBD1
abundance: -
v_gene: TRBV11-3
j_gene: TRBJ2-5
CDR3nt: TGTGCCAGCAGCGTCTGGACAGGGAGGTACCAAGAGACCCAGTACTTC
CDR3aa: CASSVWTGRYQETQYF

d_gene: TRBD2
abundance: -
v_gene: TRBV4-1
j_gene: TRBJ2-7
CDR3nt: TGCGCCAGCAGCCAAGGGAAGGCACTAGCGGGGGTGTCCTACGAGCAGTACTTC
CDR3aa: CASSQGKALAGVSYEQYF

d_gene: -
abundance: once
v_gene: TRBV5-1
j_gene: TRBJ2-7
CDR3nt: TGCGCCAGCAGCGCGGGACTTGACTACGAGCAGTACTTC
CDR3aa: CASSAGLDYEQYF

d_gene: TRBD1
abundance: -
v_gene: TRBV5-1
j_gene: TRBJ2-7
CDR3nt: TGCGCCAGCAGCTTGCGGGACAGTGCCTACGAGCAGTACTTC
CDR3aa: CASSLRDSAYEQYF

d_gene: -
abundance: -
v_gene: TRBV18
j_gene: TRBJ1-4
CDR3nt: TGTGCCAGCTCACGAGCTACAGTTACAACTAATGAAAAACTGTTTTTT
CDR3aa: CASSRATVTTNEKLFF

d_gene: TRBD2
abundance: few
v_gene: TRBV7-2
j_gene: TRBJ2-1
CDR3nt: TGTGCCAGCAGCTTAGGCTCGGGACTAGCGGGCCATGAGCAGTTCTTC
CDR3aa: CASSLGSGLAGHEQFF

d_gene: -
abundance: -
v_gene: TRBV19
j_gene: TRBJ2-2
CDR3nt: TGTGCCAGTAGTATGGAGCAGGGTGTCAACACCGGGGAGCTGTTTTTT
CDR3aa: CASSMEQGVNTGELFF